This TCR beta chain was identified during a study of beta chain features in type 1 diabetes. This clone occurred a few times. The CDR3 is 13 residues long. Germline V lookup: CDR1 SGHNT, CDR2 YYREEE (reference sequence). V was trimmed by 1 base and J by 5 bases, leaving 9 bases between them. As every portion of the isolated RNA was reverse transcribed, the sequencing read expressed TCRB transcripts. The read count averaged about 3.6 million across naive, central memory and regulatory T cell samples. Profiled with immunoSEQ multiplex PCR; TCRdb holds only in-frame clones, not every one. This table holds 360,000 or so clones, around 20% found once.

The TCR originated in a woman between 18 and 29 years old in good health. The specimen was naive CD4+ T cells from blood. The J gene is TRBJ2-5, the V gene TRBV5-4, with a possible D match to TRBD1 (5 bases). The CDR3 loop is CASSLKGKETQYF. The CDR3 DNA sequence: TGTGCCAGCAGCTTGAAGGGGAAGGAGACCCAGTACTTC.